The entry below gives a single T cell receptor beta chain sequence along with its context. These data come from a study of Graves' ophthalmopathy and Graves' hyperthyroidism. Diagnostic conclusions were grounded in clinical symptoms, serum thyroxine, TRAb, thyroid ultrasound and orbital computed tomography. A roughly 9.7 ml volume of fresh peripheral blood provided the PBMCs. The junction had 19 bases not matched to a gene; V was cut back by 0 bases and J by 0 bases. The CDR3 spans 21 residues. Germline CDR1 reads LGHNT; CDR2 reads FRNRAP. TCR beta CDR3 amplification used RNA transcripts. The first-round RT-PCR employed HTBI primers together with the Qiagen OneStep RT-PCR kit. A multiplex PCR was then performed as the second round. TCRdb reprocessed the multiplex PCR reads with MiXCR, giving one entry per CDR3 protein. Of 500,000 to 800,000 distinct CDR3 sequences listed, about 38% were seen once; the top ten hold around 3%.

The V call is TRBV12-5, the J call TRBJ2-7; 8 nucleotides match TRBD1. The source material was peripheral blood. This sequence was found in an adult man with Graves' ophthalmopathy. The chain's CDR3 is CASGLVVRPYKPGQVSYEQYF. CDR3 DNA: TGTGCTAGTGGTTTGGTCGTTCGACCTTATAAACCGGGACAGGTCTCCTACGAGCAGTACTTC.